This is a list of T cell receptor beta chains from one sample in a study of shared clonotypes between healthy human individuals. Libraries were prepared by immunoSEQ multiplex PCR; TCRdb keeps only in-frame clonotypes and omits some of them. The sample contains fewer than 800,000 clones, 92% of which appear only once. Sequencing used naive CD8+ T cells sorted from blood. The origin of the receptors is a man under 40 in good health. Both conserved end residues are part of each CDR3. A D gene is named only where the DNA matches it firmly. Rows give clone size only sometimes, using once, few, many, or a class for an expanded clone.

v_call	d_call	j_call	clone_size	cdr3_aa	cdr3_nt
TRBV29-1	-	TRBJ1-1	few	CSVNREDTEAFF	TGCAGCGTCAACAGGGAGGACACTGAAGCTTTCTTT
TRBV5-5	-	TRBJ1-2	-	CASSLYPGLAYGYTF	TGTGCCAGCAGCTTGTATCCGGGTTTGGCCTATGGCTACACCTTC
TRBV6-1	-	TRBJ1-2	-	CASDLRAAGYGYTF	TGTGCCAGCGACCTTAGGGCGGCAGGGTACGGCTACACCTTC
TRBV19	TRBD1	TRBJ2-7	-	CASSIGQGALEQYF	TGTGCCAGTAGTATAGGACAGGGGGCCCTCGAGCAGTACTTC
TRBV5-8	-	TRBJ1-2	-	CASRDNYGYTF	TGTGCCAGCAGGGACAACTATGGCTACACCTTC
TRBV9	-	TRBJ2-2	-	CASRGDTGELFF	TGTGCCAGCAGGGGCGACACCGGGGAGCTGTTTTTT
TRBV7-9	-	TRBJ1-2	-	CASSLAGEVRDNGYTF	TGTGCCAGCAGCTTAGCGGGTGAGGTCCGGGATAACGGCTACACCTTC
TRBV6-5	-	TRBJ1-2	-	CASSQGDYGYTF	TGTGCCAGCAGCCAAGGAGACTATGGCTACACCTTC
TRBV5-1	TRBD2	TRBJ2-5	-	CASREIAGDPQPQYF	TGCGCCAGCAGGGAGATAGCGGGAGATCCCCAACCCCAGTACTTC
TRBV12-5	TRBD1	TRBJ2-5	-	CASGLVGQGVLQETQYF	TGTGCTAGTGGTTTGGTAGGACAGGGTGTTCTCCAAGAGACCCAGTACTTC
TRBV25-1	TRBD2	TRBJ2-7	-	CASSDQGLAGGPMNEQYF	TGTGCCAGCAGTGACCAAGGGCTAGCGGGAGGGCCGATGAACGAGCAGTACTTC
TRBV2	-	TRBJ2-1	-	CASSWITNEQFF	TGTGCCAGCAGTTGGATCACAAATGAGCAGTTCTTC
TRBV28	TRBD2	TRBJ2-7	once	CASRPMTSGTTYEQYF	TGTGCCAGCAGACCGATGACTAGCGGGACGACCTACGAGCAGTACTTC
TRBV5-1	-	TRBJ2-1	-	CASSLHPEGDEQFF	TGCGCCAGCAGCTTGCATCCTGAGGGGGATGAGCAGTTCTTC
TRBV10-3	TRBD2	TRBJ2-7	-	CAISESPSGRAAYEQYF	TGTGCCATCAGTGAGTCGCCCAGCGGGAGGGCCGCCTACGAGCAGTACTTC
TRBV29-1	TRBD2	TRBJ2-5	-	CSVEGTSGSEETQYF	TGCAGCGTTGAAGGGACTAGCGGGAGCGAAGAGACCCAGTACTTC
TRBV11-2	-	TRBJ2-1	-	CASSLGTDYNEQFF	TGTGCCAGCAGCTTAGGGACCGACTACAATGAGCAGTTCTTC
TRBV29-1	TRBD1	TRBJ1-1	-	CSVAKGSVNRGEAFF	TGCAGCGTTGCTAAGGGTTCCGTGAACAGGGGCGAAGCTTTCTTT
TRBV7-9	-	TRBJ1-1	-	CASSSSPSGDTEAFF	TGTGCCAGCAGCTCATCTCCTTCGGGGGACACTGAAGCTTTCTTT
TRBV28	-	TRBJ1-5	-	CASNPAGGRQPQHF	TGTGCCAGCAACCCGGCGGGGGGCCGTCAGCCCCAGCATTTT
TRBV6-1	TRBD1	TRBJ2-7	-	CASRPRDRGYEQYF	TGTGCCAGCAGGCCACGGGACAGGGGCTACGAGCAGTACTTC
TRBV9	TRBD2	TRBJ2-7	-	CASSETGTTGSEQYF	TGTGCCAGCAGCGAAACCGGGACTACCGGAAGCGAGCAGTACTTC
TRBV27	TRBD1	TRBJ2-1	-	CASSPLGQGLDNEQFF	TGTGCCAGCAGTCCCCTGGGACAGGGGCTGGACAATGAGCAGTTCTTC
TRBV4-1	-	TRBJ1-1	-	CASSQGQMYMNTEAFF	TGCGCCAGCAGCCAAGGACAGATGTACATGAACACTGAAGCTTTCTTT
TRBV28	-	TRBJ2-5	-	CASSFLRQGPEETQYF	TGTGCCAGCAGTTTCCTCCGGCAGGGACCCGAAGAGACCCAGTACTTC
TRBV7-8	-	TRBJ2-1	-	CASSVLALINEQFF	TGTGCCAGCAGCGTCTTGGCCCTTATCAATGAGCAGTTCTTC
TRBV11-2	-	TRBJ2-3	-	CASSIGPSTDTQYF	TGTGCCAGCAGCATAGGCCCCAGCACAGATACGCAGTATTTT
TRBV19	TRBD2	TRBJ2-1	-	CASSDGTSGFNEQFF	TGTGCCAGTAGTGACGGGACTAGCGGATTCAATGAGCAGTTCTTC
TRBV5-6	-	TRBJ1-2	-	CASSLAEFSDGYTF	TGTGCCAGCAGCTTAGCAGAGTTCTCCGATGGCTACACCTTC
TRBV7-2	-	TRBJ2-3	-	CASSHNRGADDTQYF	TGTGCCAGCAGCCACAACCGGGGCGCAGACGATACGCAGTATTTT
TRBV28	-	TRBJ2-1	-	CASSFDEQFF	TGTGCCAGCAGTTTTGATGAGCAGTTCTTC
TRBV27	-	TRBJ2-7	-	CASSFHSTYEQYF	TGTGCCAGCAGTTTCCATAGCACCTACGAGCAGTACTTC